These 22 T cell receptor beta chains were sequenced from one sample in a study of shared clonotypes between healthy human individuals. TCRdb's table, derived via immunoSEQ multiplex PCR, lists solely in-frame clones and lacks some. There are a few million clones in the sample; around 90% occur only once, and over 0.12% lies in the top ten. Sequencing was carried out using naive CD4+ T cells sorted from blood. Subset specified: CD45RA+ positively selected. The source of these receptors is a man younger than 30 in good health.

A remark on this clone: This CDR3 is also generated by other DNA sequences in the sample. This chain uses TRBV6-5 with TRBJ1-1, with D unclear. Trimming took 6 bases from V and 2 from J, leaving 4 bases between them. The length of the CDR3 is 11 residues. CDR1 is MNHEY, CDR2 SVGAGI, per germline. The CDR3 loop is CASSRNTEAFF. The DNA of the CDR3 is TGTGCCAGCAGCCGAAACACTGAAGCTTTCTTT.

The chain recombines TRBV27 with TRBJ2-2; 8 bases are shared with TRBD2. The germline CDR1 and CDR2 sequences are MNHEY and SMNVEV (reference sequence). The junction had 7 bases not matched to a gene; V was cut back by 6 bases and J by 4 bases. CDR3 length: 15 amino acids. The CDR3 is CASRPTSGVTGELFF. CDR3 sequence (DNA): TGTGCCAGCAGGCCAACTAGCGGTGTCACCGGGGAGCTGTTTTTT.

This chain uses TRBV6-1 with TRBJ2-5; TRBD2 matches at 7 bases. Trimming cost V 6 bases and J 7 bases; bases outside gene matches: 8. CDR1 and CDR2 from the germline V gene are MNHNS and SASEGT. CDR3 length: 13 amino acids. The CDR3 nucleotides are TGTGCCAGCAGAATAAGCGGGGTGGGGACCCAGTACTTC. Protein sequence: CASRISGVGTQYF.

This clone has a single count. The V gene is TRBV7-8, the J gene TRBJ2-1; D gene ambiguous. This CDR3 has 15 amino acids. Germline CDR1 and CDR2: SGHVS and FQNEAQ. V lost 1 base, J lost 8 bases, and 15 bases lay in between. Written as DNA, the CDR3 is TGTGCCAGCAGCTTAGTCTCGAAAGGGCGCGATGAGCAGTTCTTC. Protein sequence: CASSLVSKGRDEQFF.

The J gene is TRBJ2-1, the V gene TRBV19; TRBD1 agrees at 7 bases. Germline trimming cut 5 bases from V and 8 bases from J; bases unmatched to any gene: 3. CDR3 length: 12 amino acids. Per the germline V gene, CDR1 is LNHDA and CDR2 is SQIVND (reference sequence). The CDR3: CASSSQGYEQFF. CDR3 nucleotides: TGTGCCAGTAGTTCACAGGGGTATGAGCAGTTCTTC.

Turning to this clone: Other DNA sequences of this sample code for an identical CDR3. CDR3 amino acids: CATSRDLLGGNEQFF. The DNA for the CDR3 is TGTGCCACCAGCAGAGACCTTTTAGGCGGCAATGAGCAGTTCTTC. The genes are TRBV15 and TRBJ2-1; no firm D call. Germline V gene lookup returns CDR1 LNHNV and CDR2 YYDKDF (reference sequence). The CDR3 totals 15 residues. V was clipped by 0 bases and J by 6 bases, with 12 bases between them.

The CDR3 bases are TGTGCCTGGAGTGCCCTAGCGGGGGTAGTCGACGAGCAGTACTTC. As protein: CAWSALAGVVDEQYF. The chain carries TRBV30 and TRBJ2-7, with 10 bases identical to TRBD2. V lost 1 base and J lost 5; bases outside the gene matches: 8. There are 15 residues in the CDR3. CDR1 and CDR2 (germline): GTSNPN, SVGIG (reference sequence).

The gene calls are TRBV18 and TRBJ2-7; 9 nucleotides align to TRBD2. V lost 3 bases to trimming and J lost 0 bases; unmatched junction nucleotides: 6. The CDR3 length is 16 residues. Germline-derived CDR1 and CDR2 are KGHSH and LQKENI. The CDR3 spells CASSPALAGNSYEQYF. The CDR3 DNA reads TGTGCCAGCTCACCGGCCCTAGCGGGGAACTCCTACGAGCAGTACTTC.

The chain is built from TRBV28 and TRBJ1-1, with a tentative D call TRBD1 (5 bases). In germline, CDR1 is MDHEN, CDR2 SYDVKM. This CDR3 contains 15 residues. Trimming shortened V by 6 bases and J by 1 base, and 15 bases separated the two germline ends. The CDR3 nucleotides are TGTGCCAGCAGCCTATTCGGGGGGAAGAACACTGAAGCTTTCTTT. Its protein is CASSLFGGKNTEAFF.

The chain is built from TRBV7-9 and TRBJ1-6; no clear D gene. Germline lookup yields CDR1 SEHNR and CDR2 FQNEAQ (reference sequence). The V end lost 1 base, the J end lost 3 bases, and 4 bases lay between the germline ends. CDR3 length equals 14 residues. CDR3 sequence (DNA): TGTGCCAGCAGCTTAGGTCACTATAATTCACCCCTCCACTTT. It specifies CASSLGHYNSPLHF.

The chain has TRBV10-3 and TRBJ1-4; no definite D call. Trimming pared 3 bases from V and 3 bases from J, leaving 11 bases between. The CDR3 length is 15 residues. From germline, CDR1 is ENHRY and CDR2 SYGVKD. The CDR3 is CAISDLWAANEKLFF. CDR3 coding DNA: TGTGCCATCAGTGACTTGTGGGCGGCTAATGAAAAACTGTTTTTT.

The CDR3 sequence: CASSLVSREHSYGYTF. The CDR3 DNA reads TGCGCCAGCAGCTTGGTGTCCAGGGAACACAGCTATGGCTACACCTTC. The chain joins TRBV5-1 to TRBJ1-2; possibly TRBD1 for D (5 bases). This CDR3 is 16 amino acids long. Germline CDR1 SGHRS, CDR2 YFSETQ. Trimming stripped 0 bases from V and 4 bases from J, with 16 bases between.

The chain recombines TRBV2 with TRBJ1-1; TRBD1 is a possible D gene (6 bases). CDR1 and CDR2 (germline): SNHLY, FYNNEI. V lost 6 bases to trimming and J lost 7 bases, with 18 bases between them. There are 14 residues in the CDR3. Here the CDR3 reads CASRPTGGRVEAFF. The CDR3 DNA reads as TGTGCCAGCAGGCCAACGGGGGGGCGGGTTGAAGCTTTCTTT.

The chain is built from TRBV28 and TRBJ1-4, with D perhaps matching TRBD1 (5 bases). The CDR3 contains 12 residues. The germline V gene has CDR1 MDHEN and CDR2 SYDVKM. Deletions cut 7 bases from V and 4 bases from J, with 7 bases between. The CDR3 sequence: CASKTVNEKLFF. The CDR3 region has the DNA TGTGCCAGCAAGACAGTTAATGAAAAACTGTTTTTT.

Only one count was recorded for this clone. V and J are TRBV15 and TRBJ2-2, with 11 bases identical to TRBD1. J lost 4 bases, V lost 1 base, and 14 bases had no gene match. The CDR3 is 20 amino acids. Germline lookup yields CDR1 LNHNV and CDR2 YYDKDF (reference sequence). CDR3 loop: CATSRGRTGGTVPLTGELFF. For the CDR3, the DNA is TGTGCCACCAGCAGAGGGAGGACAGGGGGCACTGTTCCCCTCACCGGGGAGCTGTTTTTT.

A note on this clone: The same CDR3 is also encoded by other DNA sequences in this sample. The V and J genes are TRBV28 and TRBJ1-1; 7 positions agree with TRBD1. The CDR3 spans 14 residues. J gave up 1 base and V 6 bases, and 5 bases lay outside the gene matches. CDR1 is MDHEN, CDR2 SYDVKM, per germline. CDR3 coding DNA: TGTGCCAGCAGCCCCGGGACAGCGAACACTGAAGCTTTCTTT. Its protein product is CASSPGTANTEAFF.

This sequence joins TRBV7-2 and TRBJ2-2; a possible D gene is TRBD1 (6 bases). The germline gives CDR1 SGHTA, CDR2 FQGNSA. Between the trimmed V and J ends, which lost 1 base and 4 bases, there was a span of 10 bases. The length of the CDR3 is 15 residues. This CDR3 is CASSLGLTGTGELFF. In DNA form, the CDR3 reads TGTGCCAGCAGCTTAGGTCTGACAGGCACCGGGGAGCTGTTTTTT.

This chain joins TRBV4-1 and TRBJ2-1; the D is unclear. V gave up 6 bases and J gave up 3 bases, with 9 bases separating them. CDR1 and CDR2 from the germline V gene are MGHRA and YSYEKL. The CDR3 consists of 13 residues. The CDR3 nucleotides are TGCGCCAGCAGTACATTTGACTACAATGAGCAGTTCTTC. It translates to CASSTFDYNEQFF.

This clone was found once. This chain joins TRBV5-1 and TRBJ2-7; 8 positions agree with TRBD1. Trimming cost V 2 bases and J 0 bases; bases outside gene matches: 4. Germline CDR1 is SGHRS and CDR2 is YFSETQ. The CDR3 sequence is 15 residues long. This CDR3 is CASSLRQGASYEQYF. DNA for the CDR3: TGCGCCAGCAGCTTACGGCAGGGGGCCTCCTACGAGCAGTACTTC.

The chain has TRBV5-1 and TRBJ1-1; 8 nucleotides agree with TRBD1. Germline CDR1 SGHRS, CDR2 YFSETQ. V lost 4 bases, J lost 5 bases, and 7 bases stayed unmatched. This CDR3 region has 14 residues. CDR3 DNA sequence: TGCGCCAGCAGCGAGCAACAGGGGGAGACTGAAGCTTTCTTT. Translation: CASSEQQGETEAFF.

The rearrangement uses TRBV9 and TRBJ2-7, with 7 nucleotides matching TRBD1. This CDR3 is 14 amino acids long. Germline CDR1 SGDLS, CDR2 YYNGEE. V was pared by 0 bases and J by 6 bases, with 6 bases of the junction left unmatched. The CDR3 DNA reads TGTGCCAGCAGCGTAGCCCCGGCAGGGGGCGAGCAGTACTTC. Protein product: CASSVAPAGGEQYF.

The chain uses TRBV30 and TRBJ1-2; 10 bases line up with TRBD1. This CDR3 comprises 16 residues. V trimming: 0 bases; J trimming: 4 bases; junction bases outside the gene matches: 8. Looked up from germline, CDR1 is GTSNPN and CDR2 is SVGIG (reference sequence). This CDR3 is CAWSVALTGGFYGYTF. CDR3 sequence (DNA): TGTGCCTGGAGTGTAGCGCTGACAGGGGGCTTCTATGGCTACACCTTC.